This T cell receptor beta chain was found in a study of OX40 agonist ivuxolimab in advanced cancers. Study at large: An anti-OX40 (CD134) antibody with agonistic activity, ivuxolimab, was administered to patients. Patients assigned to dose escalation were diagnosed with hepatocellular carcinoma, melanoma, renal cell or head and neck cancer. Points from the study as a whole: Certain nonresponders additionally had low normalized T-cell clonal expansion.

Regarding this clone: As yet, its antigen is unknown.

Blood was sampled at baseline, cycle 4 day 1, and cycle 7 day 1. TCRdb's table, derived via immunoSEQ multiplex PCR, lists solely in-frame clones and lacks some. The sample includes tens of thousands of clones, about 86% of them seen just once. CDR3 length equals 13 residues. Germline CDR1 is SGHAT and CDR2 is FQNNGV. Trimming removed 3 bases from V and 12 bases from J; junction bases left unmatched: 5. This specimen was CD4+ or CD8+ T cells sorted from blood, taken in a trial of the OX40 agonist ivuxolimab. The origin of this receptor is an adult with an advanced solid tumor such as melanoma, head and neck, liver or kidney cancer. The rearrangement uses TRBV11-2 and TRBJ2-7; TRBD2 aligns across 13 bases. The CDR3 region has the DNA TGTGCCAGCAGCTTCGAAACTAGCGGGAGGGTGTACTTC. Protein: CASSFETSGRVYF.